The 19 T cell receptor beta chains presented below share a single source sample, sequenced in a study of cytomegalovirus exposure and HLA in healthy donors. Using immunoSEQ multiplex PCR, the repertoire was profiled, and TCRdb retains in-frame clones only, with some absent. The table lists 70,000 or so clones, about 95% of them singletons. Sequencing was carried out using PBMCs. The receptor source for this set is a woman aged 18-29 years in good health and CMV-seronegative.

The chain is built from TRBV30 and TRBJ2-7; TRBD1 agrees at 7 bases. Germline loops: CDR1 GTSNPN, CDR2 SVGIG (reference sequence). The CDR3 has 12 residues. With 3 bases clipped from V and 2 bases from J, the junction kept 1 base outside the gene matches. CDR3 residues: CAWRGTAYEQYF. The CDR3 coding sequence is TGTGCCTGGAGGGGGACAGCCTACGAGCAGTACTTC.

This clone has just one count. This chain connects TRBV6-5 to TRBJ2-2; 10 nucleotides align to TRBD2. With 4 bases clipped from V and 7 bases from J, the junction kept 9 bases outside the gene matches. Germline loops: CDR1 MNHEY, CDR2 SVGAGI. The CDR3 runs 16 residues. The DNA for the CDR3 is TGTGCCAGCAGTTTAAAAGCGGGAGGGCCAGGCGGGGAGCTGTTTTTT. Its translation: CASSLKAGGPGGELFF.

This clone was found a few times. The DNA for the CDR3 is TGCGCCAGCAGCCAAGATCCCGGGGATGAGAGCCAAGAGACCCAGTACTTC. Its translation is CASSQDPGDESQETQYF. The genes are TRBV4-1 and TRBJ2-5, with D tentatively TRBD2 (5 bases). V was cut by 0 bases and J by 1 base, with 15 bases left in between. The germline V gene encodes CDR1 MGHRA and CDR2 YSYEKL. The CDR3 loop spans 17 amino acids.

This clone was seen only once. V is TRBV19 and J is TRBJ1-6; 7 positions match TRBD1. This CDR3 comprises 15 residues. The V gene end was trimmed by 9 bases and the J gene end by 6 bases; junction bases not matched to a gene: 11. Per germline, CDR1 LNHDA and CDR2 SQIVND (reference sequence). Here the CDR3 DNA reads TGTGCCAGCAGAACAGGGGCGGGTATTAATTCACCCCTCCACTTT. Amino acids: CASRTGAGINSPLHF.

This clone has just one count. The chain uses TRBV6-4 and TRBJ2-3; D might be TRBD1 (6 bases). V lost 6 bases, J lost 0 bases, and 10 bases lay in between. The CDR3 contains 14 residues. Per the germline V gene, CDR1 is MRHNA and CDR2 is SNTAGT. The CDR3: CASSAGQSTDTQYF. In DNA form, the CDR3 reads TGTGCCAGCAGCGCAGGACAGAGCACAGATACGCAGTATTTT.

This chain joins TRBV10-1 and TRBJ2-1; 7 bases agree with TRBD2. The V gene's germline CDR1 is WNHNN and CDR2 SYGVQD (reference sequence). The CDR3 extends over 14 amino acids. The J segment lost 4 bases and the V segment lost 3 bases, leaving 3 bases of the junction unmatched. CDR3: CASSELAGYNEQFF. The CDR3 coding sequence is TGCGCCAGCAGTGAATTAGCGGGTTACAATGAGCAGTTCTTC.

CDR3 coding DNA: TGCAGTGCTAGGACGACAGGGGCGGTGCATTTT. Protein sequence: CSARTTGAVHF. The chain recombines TRBV20-1 with TRBJ1-5; 8 bases align to TRBD1. Germline values: CDR1 DFQATT, CDR2 SNEGSKA (reference sequence). Losses at the gene ends were 3 bases for V and 15 bases for J; bases not matched to a gene: 7. This CDR3 comprises 11 residues.

The V and J genes are TRBV6-6 and TRBJ2-3; 10 bases map to TRBD2. In germline, CDR1 is MNHNY, CDR2 SVGAGI (reference sequence). V lost 5 bases, J lost 4 bases, and 6 bases stayed unmatched. The CDR3 has 15 residues. The CDR3 nucleotides read TGTGCCAGCAGTCAACCGGGACTAGCGCCAGATACGCAGTATTTT. Protein product: CASSQPGLAPDTQYF.

For the CDR3, the DNA is TGTGCCAGCAGCCAAGGGTCGCAGTATAATGAAAAACTGTTTTTT. This gives the protein CASSQGSQYNEKLFF. The genes are TRBV14 and TRBJ1-4; D remains unclear. Deletions cut 1 base from V and 4 bases from J, with 10 bases between. This CDR3 region has 15 residues. From germline, CDR1 is SGHDN and CDR2 FVKESK.

The chain combines TRBV5-1 with TRBJ1-4; 8 positions agree with TRBD1. The length of the CDR3 is 14 residues. The trim removed 4 bases at V and 10 bases at J, leaving 9 bases unmatched. Germline CDR1 is SGHRS and CDR2 is YFSETQ. CDR3 in DNA: TGCGCCAGCAGCCAGGGGACAGGAGGGCTAAAACTGTTTTTT. Translating it yields CASSQGTGGLKLFF. Supplemented by reference TRBV5-1 and TRBJ1-4, the full variable domain reads KAGVTQTPRYLIKTRGQQVTLSCSPISGHRSVSWYQQTPGQGLQFLFEYFSETQRNKGNFPGRFSGRQFSNSRSEMNVSTLELGDSALYLCASSQGTGGLKLFFGSGTQLSVL.

V gene TRBV18 combines with J gene TRBJ1-3, with a weak D call TRBD1 (5 bases). The CDR3 consists of 16 residues. Germline-derived CDR1 and CDR2 are KGHSH and LQKENI. V was trimmed by 2 bases and J by 2 bases, leaving 13 bases between them. CDR3 DNA sequence: TGTGCCAGCTCACCAAGTCGCCAGGGCGCTGGAAACACCATATATTTT. It yields the protein CASSPSRQGAGNTIYF.

The gene calls are TRBV6-4 and TRBJ2-3, with 10 bases fitting TRBD2. This CDR3 has 15 residues. The germline V gene has CDR1 MRHNA and CDR2 SNTAGT. The ends lost 3 bases at V and 4 bases at J; junction bases unmatched: 4. CDR3: CASSEAAGGADTQYF. CDR3 DNA sequence: TGTGCCAGCAGTGAGGCAGCGGGAGGGGCAGATACGCAGTATTTT.

The rearrangement links TRBV10-3 to TRBJ1-5; no firm D call. The germline V gene encodes CDR1 ENHRY and CDR2 SYGVKD. The CDR3 contains 13 residues. Trimming shortened V by 2 bases and J by 6 bases, and 8 bases separated the two germline ends. CDR3 loop: CAISELEIQPQHF. The CDR3, as DNA: TGTGCCATCAGTGAGCTTGAGATTCAGCCCCAGCATTTT.

The J gene is TRBJ1-2, the V gene TRBV28, with 7 bases that match TRBD1. J lost 4 bases, V lost 2 bases, and 4 bases had no gene match. This CDR3 is built from 14 residues. Germline V gene data show CDR1 as MDHEN and CDR2 as SYDVKM. CDR3 amino acids: CASSLVTGVYGYTF. CDR3 nucleotide sequence: TGTGCCAGCAGTTTAGTCACAGGGGTCTATGGCTACACCTTC.

The gene calls are TRBV28 and TRBJ2-1; TRBD2 matches at 11 bases. Germline V lookup: CDR1 MDHEN, CDR2 SYDVKM. The CDR3 has 15 amino acids. V trimming: 2 bases; J trimming: 15 bases; junction bases outside the gene matches: 12. The CDR3 sequence is CASSLMGLADRGGFF. The CDR3 DNA is TGTGCCAGCAGTTTAATGGGACTAGCGGACCGGGGGGGGTTCTTC.

The chain employs TRBV4-2 and TRBJ1-1; 10 positions agree with TRBD1. J gave up 0 bases and V 4 bases, and 8 bases lay outside the gene matches. The CDR3 runs to 17 residues. Germline loops: CDR1 LGHNA, CDR2 YNFKEQ. This chain's CDR3 is CASSPGQGGNMNTEAFF. The CDR3 bases are TGTGCCAGCAGCCCCGGACAGGGGGGCAACATGAACACTGAAGCTTTCTTT.

The V gene is TRBV4-1, the J gene TRBJ2-7; TRBD1 agrees at 7 bases. CDR3 size: 15 residues. With 3 bases clipped from V and 4 bases from J, the junction kept 9 bases outside the gene matches. Per the germline V gene, CDR1 is MGHRA and CDR2 is YSYEKL. The CDR3 loop reads CASSQRQGTEYEQYF. As DNA, the CDR3 is TGCGCCAGCAGCCAGAGACAGGGTACAGAGTACGAGCAGTACTTC.

The CDR3 reads CASSLSASGGEQFF. As DNA, the CDR3 is TGTGCCAGCAGTCTATCGGCCTCAGGGGGCGAGCAGTTCTTC. The chain carries TRBV6-6 and TRBJ2-1; 8 nucleotides match TRBD1. CDR1 is MNHNY and CDR2 is SVGAGI in the germline V gene (reference sequence). This CDR3 is built from 14 residues. J gave up 10 bases and V 5 bases, and 10 bases lay outside the gene matches.

The rearrangement joins TRBV7-8 to TRBJ1-1; D unresolved. CDR1 and CDR2 from the germline V gene are SGHVS and FQNEAQ. Trimming removed 4 bases at V and 4 bases at J, with 16 bases between. CDR3 length equals 15 residues. CDR3 coding DNA: TGTGCCAGCAGCTCCACAGTCGCGGGTTTCACTGAAGCTTTCTTT. It translates to CASSSTVAGFTEAFF.